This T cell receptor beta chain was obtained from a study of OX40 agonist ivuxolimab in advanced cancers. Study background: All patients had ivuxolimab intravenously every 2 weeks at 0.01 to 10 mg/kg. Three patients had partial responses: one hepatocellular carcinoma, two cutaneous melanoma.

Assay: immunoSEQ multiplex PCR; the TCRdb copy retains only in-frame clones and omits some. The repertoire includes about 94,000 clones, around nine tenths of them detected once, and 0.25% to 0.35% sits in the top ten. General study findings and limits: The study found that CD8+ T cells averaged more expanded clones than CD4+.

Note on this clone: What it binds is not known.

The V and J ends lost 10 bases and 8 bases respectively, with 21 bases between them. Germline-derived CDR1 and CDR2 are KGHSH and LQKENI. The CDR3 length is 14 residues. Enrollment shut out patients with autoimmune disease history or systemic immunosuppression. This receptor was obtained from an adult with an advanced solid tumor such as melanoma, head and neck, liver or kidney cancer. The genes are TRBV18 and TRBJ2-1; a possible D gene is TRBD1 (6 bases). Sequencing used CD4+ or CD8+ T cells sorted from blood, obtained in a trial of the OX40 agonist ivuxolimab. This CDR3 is CATERGRGEDEQFF. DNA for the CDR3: TGTGCCACGGAGAGGGGCAGGGGTGAGGATGAGCAGTTCTTC.